This record covers a single T cell receptor (beta chain). What antigen it recognizes has not been identified. The input lacks base qualities; no much larger clone sits a single base away. For every enrolled patient, mismatch repair deficiency was confirmed by either polymerase chain reaction or immunohistochemistry. TCR sequencing was performed for a few patients who responded to pembrolizumab therapy. The phase II trial prospectively tested pembrolizumab PD-1 blockade in advanced mismatch repair-deficient cancers regardless of tissue of origin. Serial peripheral blood T cell samples were collected before and at multiple times after starting PD-1 blockade. Blood sampling times were reported as weeks after the first pembrolizumab dose. Libraries were made using the immunoSEQ multiplex PCR assay. TCRdb mirrors the immuneACCESS table, restricted to in-frame sequences. Some clones are absent from its copies; in checked studies, under half trace to an unresolved V gene, and the reason for the others is unknown. This sample gives 90,000 to 130,000 clones in total; over 65% of them show up just once. Together, the top ten hold 4% to 5% of the sample.

Spanning cysteine to phenylalanine, the CDR3 consists of 15 amino acids. Of the read, only the CDR3 DNA is kept; its 45 bases are in frame from base 1. V is pared back by 10 bases and J by 3 bases, with 22 bases lying between the germline termini. According to the germline V gene, CDR1 reads MDHEN and CDR2 reads SYDVKM. This sample was taken from a study of PD-1 blockade in mismatch repair-deficient tumors (dated by TCRdb to between 2016 and 2019). In terms of the full investigation: The trial enrolled 65 to 100 consecutive patients with 11 to 12 mismatch repair-deficient cancer types between late 2013 and September 2016, all previously treated and progressing. Deep sequencing of TCR CDR3 regions was used to track tumor-associated T cell clones in peripheral blood of patients responding to PD-1 blockade. On the study overall, not on this receptor specifically: Rapid expansion after pembrolizumab followed by contraction, generally before radiologic responses, was shown by tumor-resident clones, which were often undetectable in blood before treatment.

The sequence joins TRBV28 to TRBJ2-7, with TRBD1 perhaps the D gene, on 6 matching bases. The sample in question was peripheral blood, obtained about 13 months after starting pembrolizumab. This sequence originates from an adult with mismatch repair-deficient cancer. The DNA sequence reads TGTGCCACGCGACAAAGAGGGGGAACATACTACGAGCAGTACTTC. This yields the protein CATRQRGGTYYEQYF.